The rows below give T cell receptor beta chains drawn from one sample of a study of blood T cell repertoires in COVID-19. Profiling relied on immunoSEQ multiplex PCR, and the TCRdb table lists in-frame clones only, not all of them. Of approximately 97,000 clones in the sample, around 87% were seen once. Sequences were obtained from peripheral blood. The source of these receptors is a human donor in a cohort sampled during active COVID-19. The CDR3 runs from the conserved cysteine through the conserved F or W. D genes are given only for firm matches. Size is stated for part of the rows, as once, few or many counts, or as a class when the clone is expanded.

>TRBD2|TRBJ2-7|TRBV28|NA
CASSFGRRRSSYEQYF
TGTGCCAGCAGTTTCGGGAGGAGACGCAGCTCCTACGAGCAGTACTTC
>TRBD1|TRBJ2-7|TRBV11-2|NA
CASSHGQGAYEQYF
TGTGCCAGCAGCCACGGACAGGGCGCCTACGAGCAGTACTTC
>NA|TRBJ2-4|TRBV6-1|NA
CASSESGEGDIQYF
TGTGCCAGCAGTGAATCTGGGGAGGGGGACATTCAGTACTTC
>TRBD1|TRBJ1-2|TRBV12-3/TRBV12-4|NA
CASSLAQGDGYTF
TGTGCCAGCAGTTTAGCGCAGGGGGACGGCTACACCTTC
>TRBD2|TRBJ2-7|TRBV11-3|NA
CASSLAPLAGGPGEQYF
TGTGCCAGCAGCTTAGCCCCCCTAGCGGGAGGGCCTGGGGAGCAGTACTTC
>TRBD2|TRBJ2-3|TRBV19|NA
CASSWTSGDTDTQYF
TGTGCCAGTAGTTGGACTAGCGGTGACACAGATACGCAGTATTTT
>NA|TRBJ1-1|TRBV28|NA
CASSIANTEAFF
TGTGCCAGCAGCATAGCTAACACTGAAGCTTTCTTT
>NA|TRBJ2-2|TRBV5-1|NA
CASSQSGTWELFF
TGCGCCAGCAGCCAATCCGGGACTTGGGAGCTGTTTTTT
>NA|TRBJ1-1|TRBV13|NA
CASSLQRGDTEAFF
TGTGCCAGCAGCTTGCAAAGGGGTGACACTGAAGCTTTCTTT
>TRBD2|TRBJ2-3|TRBV20-1|NA
CSASKRASGSGDTQYF
TGCAGTGCTAGTAAACGGGCTAGCGGGAGTGGAGATACGCAGTATTTT
>TRBD1|TRBJ2-3|TRBV10-3|NA
CAISESLGQGTDTQYF
TGTGCCATCAGTGAGTCATTGGGACAGGGAACAGATACGCAGTATTTT
>TRBD1|TRBJ2-3|TRBV5-6|NA
CASSATRDRGLTDTQYF
TGTGCCAGCAGCGCAACCCGGGACAGGGGGCTCACAGATACGCAGTATTTT
>TRBD1|TRBJ2-1|TRBV24-1|NA
CATSDSGQGRDEQFF
TGTGCCACCAGTGATTCGGGACAGGGGCGCGATGAGCAGTTCTTC
>TRBD1|TRBJ1-6|TRBV2|NA
CASSFQGARNSPLHF
TGTGCCAGCAGTTTTCAGGGGGCGAGGAATTCACCCCTCCACTTT
>NA|TRBJ2-2|TRBV7-9|NA
CAAPAVFFPNTGELFF
TGTGCCGCTCCGGCGGTTTTTTTTCCGAACACCGGGGAGCTGTTTTTT
>NA|TRBJ2-1|TRBV6-5|once
CASSYSGRDSYNEQFF
TGTGCCAGCAGTTACTCCGGCAGGGACTCCTACAATGAGCAGTTCTTC
>NA|TRBJ1-1|TRBV7-8|NA
CASRPSTGMNTEAFF
TGTGCCAGCAGGCCATCGACAGGAATGAACACTGAAGCTTTCTTT
>TRBD2|TRBJ2-3|TRBV9|NA
CASSVVGGRGFLTDTQYF
TGTGCCAGCAGCGTAGTAGGCGGGAGGGGGTTTCTTACAGATACGCAGTATTTT
>NA|TRBJ1-1|TRBV10-3|NA
CAISDSLNTEAFF
TGTGCCATCAGTGACTCACTAAACACTGAAGCTTTCTTT
>NA|TRBJ2-2|TRBV6-5|NA
CASSSFSTGELFF
TGTGCCAGCAGTTCCTTTTCCACCGGGGAGCTGTTTTTT
>TRBD1|TRBJ1-2|TRBV6-1|NA
CASSALRQGATYGYTF
TGTGCCAGCAGTGCCCTCCGACAGGGCGCGACCTATGGCTACACCTTC
>NA|TRBJ2-1|TRBV7-9|NA
CASSNWRQGYEQFF
TGTGCCAGCAGCAACTGGAGGCAGGGGTATGAGCAGTTCTTC
>NA|TRBJ2-7|TRBV5-1|NA
CASSLWTTGSEQYF
TGCGCCAGCAGCCTATGGACTACGGGGAGCGAGCAGTACTTC
>NA|TRBJ2-7|TRBV9|NA
CASSVDGRTYEQYF
TGTGCCAGCAGCGTAGATGGCAGGACCTACGAGCAGTACTTC
>NA|TRBJ1-6|TRBV10-3|NA
CAISDQGRNSPLHF
TGTGCCATCAGTGATCAGGGTAGGAATTCACCCCTCCACTTT
>NA|TRBJ2-1|TRBV7-2|NA
CASSQIFRQDFSYNEQFF
TGTGCCAGCAGCCAAATATTTAGACAGGATTTCTCCTACAATGAGCAGTTCTTC
>TRBD2|TRBJ2-2|TRBV9|NA
CASSVASGRRNGELFF
TGTGCCAGCAGCGTAGCTAGCGGGAGAAGAAACGGGGAGCTGTTTTTT
>NA|TRBJ1-2|TRBV4-2|few
CASSQDIEGVNYGYTF
TGTGCCAGCAGCCAAGATATCGAGGGGGTTAACTATGGCTACACCTTC
>NA|TRBJ1-2|TRBV7-8|NA
CASSWATNNYGYTF
TGTGCCAGCAGCTGGGCGACTAACAACTATGGCTACACCTTC
>TRBD2|TRBJ2-1|TRBV7-3|NA
CASSETSGNYNEQFF
TGTGCCAGCAGCGAAACTAGCGGAAATTACAATGAGCAGTTCTTC
>TRBD1|TRBJ2-7|TRBV5-4|NA
CASSFLLGQGRDEQYF
TGTGCCAGCAGCTTTTTACTGGGACAGGGCAGAGACGAGCAGTACTTC
>TRBD1|TRBJ1-3|TRBV6-1|NA
CASSDLGQGGNTIYF
TGTGCCAGCAGTGATCTCGGACAGGGAGGAAACACCATATATTTT
>NA|TRBJ2-3|TRBV2|NA
CASSERDFTDTQYF
TGTGCCAGCAGTGAACGGGACTTCACAGATACGCAGTATTTT
>TRBD1|TRBJ1-3|TRBV14|NA
CASSRGTVGNTIYF
TGTGCCAGCAGCCGAGGGACAGTAGGAAACACCATATATTTT
>NA|TRBJ2-3|TRBV6-5|NA
CASARTEDTQYF
TGTGCCAGCGCAAGAACCGAGGATACGCAGTATTTT
>TRBD2|TRBJ2-2|TRBV19|NA
CASSIIQLAGVPGELFF
TGTGCCAGTAGTATTATCCAGCTAGCGGGAGTCCCCGGGGAGCTGTTTTTT
>NA|TRBJ2-3|TRBV19|NA
CASSMGGTDTQYF
TGTGCCAGTAGTATGGGCGGCACAGATACGCAGTATTTT
>NA|TRBJ2-5|TRBV5-5|NA
CASTPRGTRQETQYF
TGTGCCAGCACCCCCCGCGGAACCCGGCAAGAGACCCAGTACTTC
>TRBD1|TRBJ1-1|TRBV6-5|NA
CASRRQGSHTEAFF
TGTGCCAGCAGACGACAGGGTTCTCACACTGAAGCTTTCTTT
>TRBD2|TRBJ2-7|TRBV7-2|NA
CASSPRTSGTYEQYF
TGTGCCAGCAGCCCAAGGACTAGCGGTACCTACGAGCAGTACTTC
>TRBD1|TRBJ1-5|TRBV11-2|few
CASSLDNRDSQPQHF
TGTGCCAGCAGCTTAGATAACCGGGACAGCCAGCCCCAGCATTTT
>TRBD2|TRBJ2-1|TRBV19|NA
CASSTGGIAGEPYYNEQFF
TGTGCCAGTAGTACGGGGGGTATAGCGGGAGAACCCTACTACAATGAGCAGTTCTTC
>TRBD1|TRBJ2-7|TRBV7-6|NA
CASSNLAGQGYEQYF
TGTGCCAGCAGCAACCTCGCGGGACAGGGTTACGAGCAGTACTTC
>NA|TRBJ2-3|TRBV4-2|NA
CASSQDQWGDSFTDTQYF
TGTGCCAGCAGCCAAGATCAGTGGGGGGACTCCTTCACAGATACGCAGTATTTT
>NA|TRBJ2-1|TRBV5-1|NA
CASSWGEAGPLNEQFF
TGCGCCAGCAGCTGGGGGGAGGCTGGCCCCCTGAATGAGCAGTTCTTC
>NA|TRBJ2-2|TRBV5-6|once
CASSLSRTGELFF
TGTGCCAGCAGCTTGTCGCGGACCGGGGAGCTGTTTTTT
>NA|TRBJ2-7|TRBV5-5|few
CASSFSSYEQYF
TGTGCCAGCAGCTTCAGCTCCTACGAGCAGTACTTC
>TRBD2|TRBJ2-5|TRBV11-2|NA
CASSPTGGGIPGQYF
TGTGCCAGCAGCCCCACGGGGGGAGGCATCCCGGGCCAGTACTTC
>TRBD2|TRBJ2-5|TRBV5-6|NA
CASRQRGGGETQYF
TGTGCCAGCAGACAGCGGGGCGGCGGGGAGACCCAGTACTTC
>TRBD1|TRBJ2-5|TRBV5-1|once
CASKKSGTGGETQYF
TGCGCCAGCAAAAAGTCTGGGACAGGGGGAGAGACCCAGTACTTC
>TRBD2|TRBJ2-5|TRBV7-9|few
CASSLASHRLALQETQYF
TGTGCCAGCAGCTTAGCCAGTCATCGACTAGCGCTACAAGAGACCCAGTACTTC
>NA|TRBJ2-1|TRBV7-3|NA
CASSSRMIHNNEQFF
TGTGCCAGCAGCTCCCGAATGATCCACAACAATGAGCAGTTCTTC
>NA|TRBJ1-6|TRBV2|NA
CASGQLDSPLHF
TGTGCCAGCGGACAGTTGGATTCACCCCTCCACTTT
>TRBD1|TRBJ1-1|TRBV6-5|once
CASSPQGADTEAFF
TGTGCCAGCAGTCCTCAGGGGGCGGACACTGAAGCTTTCTTT
>NA|TRBJ2-2|TRBV5-1|few
CASSLSISGNTGELFF
TGCGCCAGCAGCTTGTCGATTAGCGGGAACACCGGGGAGCTGTTTTTT
>TRBD1|TRBJ2-7|TRBV10-2|NA
CASSGVDRDRGYEQYF
TGCGCCAGCAGTGGAGTAGACCGGGACAGGGGGTACGAGCAGTACTTC
>TRBD1|TRBJ2-7|TRBV7-2|NA
CASTGTGGYEQYF
TGTGCCAGCACGGGGACAGGGGGCTACGAGCAGTACTTC